This T cell receptor (beta chain) is from a study of blood T cell repertoires in COVID-19. Study details: From the United States, Italy and Spain came samples of acute and convalescent COVID-19.

Per germline, CDR1 SNHLY and CDR2 FYNNEI. The CDR3 has 16 residues. J lost 7 bases, V lost 3 bases, and 12 bases had no gene match. Per the study methods: Reference gene primers were amplified, and this amplification served to estimate nucleated cell counts. The method was immunoSEQ multiplex PCR; TCRdb's version includes in-frame clones alone and lacks a portion of them. Clone size and the V and J calls come from that table; the DNA yielded D and trimming. The sample consists of about 480,000 clones, roughly 89% of them appearing once. This TCR was sampled from a man aged 18 to 30 with COVID-19, enrolled during active disease. Input material: peripheral blood. The chain uses TRBV2 and TRBJ2-1; TRBD2 aligns across 7 bases. CDR3 nucleotides: TGTGCCAGCAGTGATGGGGTGGGAGGGCCAATGAATGAGCAGTTCTTC. It specifies CASSDGVGGPMNEQFF.